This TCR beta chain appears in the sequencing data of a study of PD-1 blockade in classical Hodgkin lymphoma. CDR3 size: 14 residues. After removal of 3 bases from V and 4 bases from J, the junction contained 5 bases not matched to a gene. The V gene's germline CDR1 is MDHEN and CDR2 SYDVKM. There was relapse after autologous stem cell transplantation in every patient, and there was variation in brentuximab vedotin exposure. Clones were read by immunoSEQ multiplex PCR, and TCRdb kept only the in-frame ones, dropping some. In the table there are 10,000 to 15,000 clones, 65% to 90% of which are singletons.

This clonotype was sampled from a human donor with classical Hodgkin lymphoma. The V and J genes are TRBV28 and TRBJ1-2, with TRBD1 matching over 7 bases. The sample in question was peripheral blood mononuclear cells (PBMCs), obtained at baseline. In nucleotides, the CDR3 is TGTGCCAGCAGTTTGACAGGGAGGGCCTATGGCTACACCTTC. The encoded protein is CASSLTGRAYGYTF.